The sample holds a few counts of the clone carrying this T cell receptor beta chain. Germline V lookup: CDR1 SGHAT, CDR2 FQNNGV. This CDR3 has 18 amino acids. V shed 6 bases, J shed 3 bases, and the junction held 16 bases outside the gene matches. This specimen comes from a study of blood T cell repertoires in COVID-19. Whole-study context: There were acute and convalescent COVID-19 samples, and they came from the United States, Italy and Spain. The cDNA or gDNA used as material had been derived from T cells, B-cell-depleted T cells, or PBMCs.

In the original workflow: Reference gene primer amplification gave nucleated cell count estimates. Sequencing used immunoSEQ multiplex PCR; TCRdb keeps in-frame clones, though not all of them. The V and J calls and clone size were taken over from that table, and D and trimming were inferred from the DNA. Among more than 85,000 clones listed, approximately 79% were seen once. The receptor was isolated from a woman older than 75 with active or convalescent COVID-19. The sequenced sample consisted of peripheral blood. V gene TRBV11-2 combines with J gene TRBJ2-5, with 10 bases aligning to TRBD2. The chain's CDR3 is CASRSLAPRTSGEETQYF. The DNA of the CDR3 is TGTGCCAGCAGGTCCCTCGCCCCCCGGACTAGCGGTGAAGAGACCCAGTACTTC.